This T cell receptor beta chain was identified in a study of human T cells and chemical hapten exposure. The sample holds a few counts of this clonotype. CDR3 size: 16 residues. Germline values: CDR1 LGHDT, CDR2 YNNKEL (reference sequence). V shed 3 bases and J shed 0 bases, with 11 bases lying between them. Stated time point: healthy volunteer bleed at 6 weeks. Whole blood, unfractionated, served as the material for total RNA extraction. Unique molecular identifiers were attached to individual cDNA molecules during library preparation. TCRdb re-called the RACE reads with MiXCR, one entry per CDR3 protein. The sample records around 80,000 distinct CDR3 sequences, over 6.5% being singletons.

J is TRBJ2-2 and V is TRBV3-1; D not resolved. The sample was whole blood. This clonotype originated in a male donor in good health. Some clones in this sample may be carry-over from other donors' samples. This CDR3 is CASSHSTWPNTGELFF. CDR3 nucleotide sequence: TGTGCCAGCAGCCACTCTACGTGGCCGAACACCGGGGAGCTGTTTTTT.